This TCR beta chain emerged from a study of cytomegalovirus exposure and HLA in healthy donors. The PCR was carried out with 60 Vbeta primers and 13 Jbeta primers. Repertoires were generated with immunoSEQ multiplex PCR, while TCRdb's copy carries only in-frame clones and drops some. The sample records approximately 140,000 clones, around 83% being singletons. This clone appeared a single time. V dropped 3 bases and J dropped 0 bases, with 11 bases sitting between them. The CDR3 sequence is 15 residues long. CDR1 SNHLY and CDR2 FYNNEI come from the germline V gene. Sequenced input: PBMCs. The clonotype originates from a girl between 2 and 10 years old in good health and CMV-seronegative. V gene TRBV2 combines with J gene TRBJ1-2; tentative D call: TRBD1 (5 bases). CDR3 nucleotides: TGTGCCAGCAGTGAGAGGTCAGGGTCTAACTATGGCTACACCTTC. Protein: CASSERSGSNYGYTF.